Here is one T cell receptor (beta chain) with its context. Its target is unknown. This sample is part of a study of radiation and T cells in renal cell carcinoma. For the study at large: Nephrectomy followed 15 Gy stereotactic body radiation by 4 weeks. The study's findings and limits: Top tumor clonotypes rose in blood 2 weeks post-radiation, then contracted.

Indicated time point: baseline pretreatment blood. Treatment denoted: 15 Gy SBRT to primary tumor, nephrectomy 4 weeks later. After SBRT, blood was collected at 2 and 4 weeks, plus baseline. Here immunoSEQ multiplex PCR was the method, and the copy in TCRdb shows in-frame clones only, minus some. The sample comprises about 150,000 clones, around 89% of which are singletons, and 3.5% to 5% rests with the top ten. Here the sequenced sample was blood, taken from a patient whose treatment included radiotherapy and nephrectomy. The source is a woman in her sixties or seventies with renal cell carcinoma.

The CDR3 sequence is CASSYRSASYEQYF. In nucleotides, the CDR3 is TGTGCCAGCAGTTACAGGTCGGCCTCCTACGAGCAGTACTTC. The chain is built from TRBV6-6 and TRBJ2-7; D not certain. Trimming removed 2 bases at V and 0 bases at J, with 8 bases between. The CDR3 has 14 amino acids. The germline V gene has CDR1 MNHNY and CDR2 SVGAGI (reference sequence).